The rows below give T cell receptor beta chains drawn from one sample of a study of tumor T cells in aggressive B-cell lymphoma. Method: immunoSEQ multiplex PCR; TCRdb's copy keeps in-frame clones and lacks some. The sample has 4,500 to 5,000 clones; around nine tenths are singletons. The sample comprised tumor tissue. The receptor source for this set is an adult with diffuse large B cell lymphoma. CDR3s leave out the opening cysteine and the closing phenylalanine or tryptophan.

v_gene	j_gene	CDR3aa
TRBV5-1	TRBJ2-4	ASSLGGESIQY
TRBV2	TRBJ1-5	ASSEQGENQPQH
TRBV9	TRBJ1-2	ASSVDGTGYGYT
TRBV27	TRBJ2-2	ASSFGRGGTGELF
TRBV4-3	TRBJ2-7	ASSQDKQDEQY
TRBV28	TRBJ2-2	ANSPSEGTGIPRELF
TRBV15	TRBJ2-5	ATSRVPGGQETQY
TRBV5-5	TRBJ2-1	ASSLAWQGEQF
TRBV2	TRBJ2-1	ASSVDGGGYNEQF
TRBV5-6	TRBJ2-1	ASSLVGVEQF
TRBV10-1	TRBJ1-2	ASNGGTGYGYT
TRBV5-4	TRBJ2-2	ATEETGVTGELF
TRBV20-1	TRBJ2-7	SASQSYEQY
TRBV29-1	TRBJ1-1	SALGQTLKAF
TRBV7-8	TRBJ2-1	ASSLDQGRGDEQF
TRBV15	TRBJ2-2	ATSSQGAGELF
TRBV19	TRBJ2-3	ASSMGSGVTDTQY
TRBV14	TRBJ1-4	ASSLLDRNEKLF
TRBV6-5	TRBJ1-2	ASSKGGASNYGYT
TRBV11-1	TRBJ2-5	ASSSNGGGETQY
TRBV7-9	TRBJ1-2	ASSWGQGYGYT
TRBV5-1	TRBJ2-5	ASRAEGLEEETQY
TRBV27	TRBJ1-5	ASTQRAQGTNQPQH
TRBV5-1	TRBJ2-4	ASSLGGNPAKNIQY
TRBV5-6	TRBJ1-5	ASSLHGGGDQPQH
TRBV5-6	TRBJ1-3	ASSYTGSIGNTIY
TRBV7-8	TRBJ1-5	ASSRRTGDNQPQH
TRBV19	TRBJ2-7	ASSPASVSSYEQY
TRBV11-2	TRBJ1-3	ASSLDRPPGNTIY
TRBV6-1	TRBJ1-2	ASTVGTGQVHGYT